The clone carrying this T cell receptor (beta chain) was observed at least ten times. Antigen: not known. The CDR3 extends over 14 amino acids. With 5 bases removed from V and 2 bases from J, the gap between germline ends came to 10 bases. Germline loops: CDR1 LNHDA, CDR2 SQIVND (reference sequence). The sample is drawn from a study of early T cells in non-severe SARS-CoV-2 infection. Overall study: With bulk RNA from unsorted whole blood as input, sequencing yielded unpaired chains. Study-wide points: VDJdb matches were skewed toward anti-spike CD8 T cell responses.

The library protocol tagged individual cDNA molecules with unique molecular identifiers. TCRdb reprocessed the 5' RACE reads with MiXCR, giving one entry per CDR3 protein. Of tens of thousands of distinct CDR3 sequences in the sample, about 8% are singletons; the top ten hold around 12%. The clonotype comes from an adult who was a healthcare worker with PCR-confirmed SARS-CoV-2 infection or an uninfected control (not recorded which). This material consisted of whole blood, taken at baseline. V gene TRBV19 combines with J gene TRBJ1-5, with no clear D. CDR3 amino acids: CASSDHSGNQPQHF. The CDR3, as DNA: TGTGCCAGTAGTGACCACTCAGGCAATCAGCCCCAGCATTTT.